The rows below give T cell receptor beta chains drawn from one sample of a study of shared clonotypes between healthy human individuals. Sequencing was performed with immunoSEQ multiplex PCR; in TCRdb, only in-frame clones are kept and a portion is missing. The table shows millions of clones, with approximately 90% occurring only once. The specimen was naive CD4+ T cells sorted from blood. The receptors stem from a man aged 18 to 30 in good health. Both conserved end residues are trimmed from each CDR3.

j_call: TRBJ1-6
v_call: TRBV5-4
cdr3_aa: ASSLAGSAHNSPLH

j_call: TRBJ2-5
v_call: TRBV5-4
cdr3_aa: ASSLSGYNQETQY

j_call: TRBJ1-2
v_call: TRBV6-1
cdr3_aa: ASTDRAVGGYT

j_call: TRBJ1-1
v_call: TRBV11-3
cdr3_aa: ASSSSGTGNTEAF

j_call: TRBJ2-3
v_call: TRBV20-1
cdr3_aa: SAITDTQY

j_call: TRBJ2-7
v_call: TRBV11-2
cdr3_aa: ASSTSGTSGRYEQY

j_call: TRBJ2-5
v_call: TRBV5-6
cdr3_aa: ASTQGNSYQETQY

j_call: TRBJ2-1
v_call: TRBV6-5
cdr3_aa: ASSYQGRPYNEQF

j_call: TRBJ2-2
v_call: TRBV19
cdr3_aa: ASSIVSNTGELF

j_call: TRBJ2-3
v_call: TRBV7-2
cdr3_aa: ASSLATDTQY